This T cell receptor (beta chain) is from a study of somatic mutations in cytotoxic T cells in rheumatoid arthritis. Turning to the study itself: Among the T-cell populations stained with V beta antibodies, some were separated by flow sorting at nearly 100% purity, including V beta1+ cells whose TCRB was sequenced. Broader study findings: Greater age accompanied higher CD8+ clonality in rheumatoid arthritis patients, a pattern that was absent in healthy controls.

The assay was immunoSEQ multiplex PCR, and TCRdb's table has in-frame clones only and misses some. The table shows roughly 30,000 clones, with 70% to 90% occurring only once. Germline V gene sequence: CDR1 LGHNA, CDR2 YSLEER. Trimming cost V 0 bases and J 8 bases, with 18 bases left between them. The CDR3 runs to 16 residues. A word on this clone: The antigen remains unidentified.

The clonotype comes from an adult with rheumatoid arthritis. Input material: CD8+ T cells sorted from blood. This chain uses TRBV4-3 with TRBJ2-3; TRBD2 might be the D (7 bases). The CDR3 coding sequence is TGCGCCAGCAGCCAAGATACCAGTGGGGGGGCTTCTACGCAGTATTTT. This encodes CASSQDTSGGASTQYF.